This T cell receptor (beta chain) was retrieved from a study of T-cell reconstitution after alpha-beta-depleted transplantation in children. Points from the study as a whole: For some patients, TCRbeta diversity was high at day 60 because of recipient T cells and thymic progenitors that survived. When one year had passed after transplant, most T-cell counts and diversity came from newly produced T cells. By about two months after transplant, alpha-beta T cells reportedly arose from several hundred graft clones that had expanded.

Unique molecular identifiers were incorporated during preparation of the TCRbeta library. TCRdb reanalysed the PCR reads using MiXCR and keeps one entry per CDR3 protein. In the table there are almost 500,000 distinct CDR3 sequences, approximately 10% of which are singletons. This clonotype was detected many times. Its antigen is unidentified. The CDR3 is made up of 14 amino acids. Trimming shortened V by 1 base and J by 4 bases, and 11 bases separated the two germline ends. The germline V gene has CDR1 MGHDK and CDR2 SYGVNS. The clonotype comes from a child aged 2 to 15 with inherited bone marrow failure, due to receive a stem cell transplant. The chain carries TRBV25-1 and TRBJ2-7; D gene uncertain. Sequences were derived from PBMCs, sampled before TCRalphabeta/CD19-depleted stem cell transplant. The CDR3 here is CASSEFPGSYEQYF. For the CDR3, the DNA is TGTGCCAGCAGTGAATTCCCAGGATCGTACGAGCAGTACTTC.